This T cell receptor (beta chain) comes out of a study of breast tumors, draining lymph nodes, adjacent tissues. Using its own MiXCR run on the multiplex PCR reads, TCRdb lists one record per CDR3 protein. The sample has 15,000 to 17,000 distinct CDR3 sequences; around 50% are singletons. This clonotype was seen only once. What was sequenced was tumor-adjacent breast tissue. This receptor was obtained from a female donor with breast cancer. Some clones in this sample may be carry-over from other donors' samples.

For the CDR3, the DNA is TGTGCCAGCAGACCCGACCTGGGGGTACTTGGAGATACGCAGTATTTT. Amino acids: CASRPDLGVLGDTQYF. The V call is TRBV7-2, the J call TRBJ2-3; tentatively, D is TRBD1 or TRBD2 (5 bases each). The CDR3 contains 16 residues. CDR1 SGHTA and CDR2 FQGNSA come from the germline V gene. The V end was cut by 6 bases, the J end by 5 bases, with 21 bases between.